This T cell receptor beta chain was observed in a study of CD8+ T cells in alopecia areata. Points from the study as a whole: Affected scalp, especially in alopecia totalis/universalis, had a higher clonality than normal scalp did. Sequence data from scalp samples additionally include resident alphabeta T cells of normal skin.

Of note for this clone: Its antigen remains unidentified. The gene names here belong to mouse. The sequenced fragment ends 4 residues before the CDR3 boundary, so the rest is inferred from the germline J gene. At the DNA level, this CDR3 is encoded by other sequences in the same sample as well.

V lost 0 bases to trimming and J lost 1 base; unmatched junction nucleotides: 1. The CDR3 runs to 15 residues. The germline V gene encodes CDR1 LGHNA and CDR2 YNLKQL (reference sequence). CD4, CD8alpha, NKG2D, NKG2ACE and other markers guided sorting of pooled cutaneous lymph node cells. Reverse transcribed after extraction, RNA yielded cDNA as the sequencing template. The table came from immunoSEQ multiplex PCR; TCRdb's copy has only in-frame clones and leaves some out. The sample gives approximately 280,000 clones, none seen only once, and the top ten clones hold more than 0.95%. The source material was CD4+ T cells sorted from a lymph node. The rearrangement uses TRBV5 and TRBJ1-1; 8 nucleotides agree with TRBD1. The receptor was derived from a C3H/HeJ mouse with alopecia areata. MHC haplotype here: H2-k. CDR3 DNA (partial): TGTGCCAGCAGCCAAGATGGGACAGGAAACACA. It specifies CASSQDGTGNT. In full, the CDR3 is CASSQDGTGNTEVFF.